This T cell receptor (beta chain) was recovered during a study of T cell repertoires in cytomegalovirus infection (dated by TCRdb to between 2018 and 2020). Some background on the complete study: The HLA type of each donor mattered for the analysis, because public TCR beta signatures pointed to carriage of CMV infection along with the matching HLA type. Summary of the overall study and its limitations: In both this cohort and an independent cohort of some 350 donors, the cumulative frequency of public TCR beta family members distinguished carriers of CMV infection plus the relevant HLA type. The ex vivo response was dominated by HLA-C-restricted CMV-specific TCR beta clonotypes, which also provided the single most frequent clonotype in two of eight donors.

The data were produced on an Illumina HiSeq 1500. Through fastp at Q25 and MiXCR, TCRdb rebuilt clones from the public reads, retaining in-frame beta chains. Rows are unified per CDR3 protein, each entry keeping the most common DNA and genes. The sample contains about 230,000 distinct CDR3 sequences, about 20% of them found a single time. The top ten hold 15% to 20% of the sample. This clonotype was recorded at least ten times. No cognate antigen has been identified for it. Per-base quality was not reported, and no clone a single base away is much larger than it. Sequences were obtained from CD8+ T cells from PBMCs. The receptor comes from a human donor in good health (CMV status not recorded). Some clones in this sample may be carry-over from other donors' samples.

This receptor has the CDR3 CASGSSAADTQYF. The nucleotide sequence is TGTGCCAGCGGGTCCTCAGCAGCAGATACGCAGTATTTT. Recombination connected TRBV2 to TRBJ2-3; a confident D gene designation cannot be given. The V end loses 8 bases and the J end loses 4 bases, and a stretch of 13 bases separates them. The germline V gene gives CDR1 as SNHLY and CDR2 as FYNNEI. The CDR3 holds 13 amino acids from the cysteine to the phenylalanine. Just the 39-base CDR3 DNA is kept, in frame starting at base 1.